The 13 T cell receptor beta chains in this list originate from one sample, sequenced in a study of cytomegalovirus exposure and HLA in healthy donors. Primers included in the PCR were 60 Vbeta and 13 Jbeta primers. Repertoires were generated with immunoSEQ multiplex PCR, while TCRdb's copy carries only in-frame clones and drops some. This sample's clone table lists approximately 30,000 clones. What was sequenced was PBMCs. These receptors all come from a middle-aged woman in good health and CMV-seropositive.

The chain combines TRBV28 with TRBJ2-2; possibly TRBD1 for D (6 bases). Trimming took 7 bases from V and 1 from J, leaving 16 bases between them. The CDR3 has 16 residues. Germline V lookup: CDR1 MDHEN, CDR2 SYDVKM. The CDR3 here is CASISPAQGNTGELFF. In nucleotides, the CDR3 is TGTGCCAGCATATCCCCCGCACAGGGGAACACCGGGGAGCTGTTTTTT.

The chain joins TRBV10-3 to TRBJ2-3; 7 nucleotides align to TRBD1. V trimming: 6 bases; J trimming: 2 bases; junction bases outside the gene matches: 8. Germline-derived CDR1 and CDR2 are ENHRY and SYGVKD. This CDR3 has 15 amino acids. This CDR3 is CAIRGLDRVTDTQYF. The DNA of the CDR3 is TGTGCCATCAGGGGGCTTGACAGGGTCACAGATACGCAGTATTTT.

The CDR3 nucleotides are TGCGCCAGCAGGCCGGAACAGGGGGCAGATACGCAGTATTTT. It translates to CASRPEQGADTQYF. The genes are TRBV5-1 and TRBJ2-3; TRBD1 matches 8 bases. The CDR3 length is 14 residues. The junction had 6 bases not matched to a gene; V was cut back by 5 bases and J by 4 bases. Germline CDR1 SGHRS, CDR2 YFSETQ.

The chain combines TRBV6-6 with TRBJ1-1; tentatively, D is TRBD1 (6 bases). V lost 5 bases, J lost 3 bases, and 19 bases lay in between. Germline CDR1 reads MNHNY; CDR2 reads SVGAGI (reference sequence). CDR3 length: 16 residues. The CDR3, as DNA: TGTGCCAGCAGTCTTGGGGGCAGTATAAAGGACACTGAAGCTTTCTTT. This translates into CASSLGGSIKDTEAFF.

The chain combines TRBV6-6 with TRBJ2-1; D is unresolved. V shed 8 bases and J shed 0 bases, with 8 bases lying between them. The CDR3 sequence is 13 residues long. The germline gives CDR1 MNHNY, CDR2 SVGAGI (reference sequence). CDR3 amino acids: CASRESSYNEQFF. CDR3 DNA: TGTGCCAGCCGTGAGAGCTCCTACAATGAGCAGTTCTTC.

The V gene is TRBV2, the J gene TRBJ1-6; no clear D gene. V gave up 1 base and J gave up 4 bases, with 11 bases separating them. The CDR3 covers 16 residues. In germline, CDR1 is SNHLY, CDR2 FYNNEI. CDR3 sequence (DNA): TGTGCCAGCAGTGAAGGGGAGGTACTTTATAATTCACCCCTCCACTTT. Residues: CASSEGEVLYNSPLHF.

The chain recombines TRBV18 with TRBJ2-2, with D uncertain. Germline-derived CDR1 and CDR2 are KGHSH and LQKENI. The V end was cut by 2 bases, the J end by 5 bases, with 6 bases between. The CDR3 has 13 residues. This CDR3 is CASSPTMTGELFF. In DNA form, the CDR3 reads TGTGCCAGCTCACCAACTATGACCGGGGAGCTGTTTTTT.

The V and J genes are TRBV9 and TRBJ2-1; TRBD2 aligns across 8 bases. Germline V gene data show CDR1 as SGDLS and CDR2 as YYNGEE. This CDR3 has 14 amino acids. The trim removed 1 base at V and 9 bases at J, leaving 6 bases unmatched. CDR3 nucleotides: TGTGCCAGCAGCGTAAGCGGGGGAGGTGGTGAGCAGTTCTTC. This translates into CASSVSGGGGEQFF. The full variable domain, with the rest looked up from reference TRBV9 and TRBJ2-1, is DSGVTQTPKHLITATGQRVTLRCSPRSGDLSVYWYQQSLDQGLQFLIQYYNGEERAKGNILERFSAQQFPDLHSELNLSSLELGDSALYFCASSVSGGGGEQFFGPGTRLTVL.

The chain uses TRBV29-1 and TRBJ2-7; 15 nucleotides agree with TRBD2. After removal of 7 bases from V and 4 bases from J, the junction contained 2 bases not matched to a gene. Germline CDR1 is SQVTM and CDR2 is ANQGSEA. The CDR3 consists of 13 residues. The CDR3 coding sequence is TGCAGCGCAGGACTAGCGGGAGGGTACGAGCAGTACTTC. It yields the protein CSAGLAGGYEQYF.

The chain carries TRBV5-1 and TRBJ2-5, with D perhaps matching TRBD2 (7 bases). The DNA end is a closer match to TRBJ2-7, so the J assignment may be wrong. Per the germline V gene, CDR1 is SGHRS and CDR2 is YFSETQ. The CDR3 length is 16 residues. Here the CDR3 DNA reads TGCGCCAGCGAGCCCACGGGCGGGGGCGGACTCTACGAGCAGTACTTC. The encoded protein is CASEPTGGGGLYEQYF.

The chain links TRBV6-1 to TRBJ2-7, with 8 positions matching TRBD1. CDR1 and CDR2 from the germline V gene are MNHNS and SASEGT. Trimming at V came to 6 bases and at J to 3 bases, leaving 4 bases not matched to a gene. The CDR3 contains 13 residues. The CDR3 loop reads CASSFDRGYEQYF. The CDR3, as DNA: TGTGCCAGCAGCTTCGACAGGGGCTACGAGCAGTACTTC.

The chain uses TRBV6-1 and TRBJ2-6, with D possibly matching TRBD1 (5 bases). The CDR3 totals 15 residues. V lost 7 bases, J lost 2 bases, and 12 bases lay in between. Germline CDR1 reads MNHNS; CDR2 reads SASEGT. For the CDR3, the DNA is TGTGCCAGCATCCAAGGGGAAACTGGGGCCAACGTCCTGACTTTC. Its translation: CASIQGETGANVLTF.

The V call is TRBV19, the J call TRBJ2-7, with a weak D call TRBD2 (6 bases). The V end was cut by 1 base, the J end by 0 bases, with 13 bases between. Per the germline V gene, CDR1 is LNHDA and CDR2 is SQIVND (reference sequence). The CDR3 spans 16 residues. CDR3 sequence: CASSIGSGEASYEQYF. The CDR3 nucleotides read TGTGCCAGTAGTATAGGGTCCGGGGAGGCCTCCTACGAGCAGTACTTC.